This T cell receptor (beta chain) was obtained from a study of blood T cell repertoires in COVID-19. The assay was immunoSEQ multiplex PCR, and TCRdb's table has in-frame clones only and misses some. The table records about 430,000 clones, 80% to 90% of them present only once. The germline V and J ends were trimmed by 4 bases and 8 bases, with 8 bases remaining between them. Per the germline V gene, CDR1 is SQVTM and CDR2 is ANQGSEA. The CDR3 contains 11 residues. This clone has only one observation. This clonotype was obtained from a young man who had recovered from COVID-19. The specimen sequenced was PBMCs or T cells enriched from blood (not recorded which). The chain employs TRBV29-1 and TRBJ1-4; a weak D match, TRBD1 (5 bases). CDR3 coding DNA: TGCAGCGTTGGGACACTGGAAAAACTGTTTTTT. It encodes CSVGTLEKLFF. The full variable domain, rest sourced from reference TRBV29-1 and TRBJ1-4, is SAVISQKPSRDICQRGTSLTIQCQVDSQVTMMFWYRQQPGQSLTLIATANQGSEATYESGFVIDKFPISRPNLTFSTLTVSNMSPEDSSIYLCSVGTLEKLFFGSGTQLSVL.